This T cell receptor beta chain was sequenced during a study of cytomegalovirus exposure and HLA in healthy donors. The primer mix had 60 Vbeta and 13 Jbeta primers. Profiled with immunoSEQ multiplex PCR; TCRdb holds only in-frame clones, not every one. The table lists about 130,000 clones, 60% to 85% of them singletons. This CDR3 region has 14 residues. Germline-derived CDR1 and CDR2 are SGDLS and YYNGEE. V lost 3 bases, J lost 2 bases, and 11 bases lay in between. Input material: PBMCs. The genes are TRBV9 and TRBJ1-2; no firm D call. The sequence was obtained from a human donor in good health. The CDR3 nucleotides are TGTGCCAGCAGCGGAGGCCCGGAGAACTATGGCTACACCTTC. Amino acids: CASSGGPENYGYTF.